These 19 T cell receptor beta chains originate from one sample sequenced in a study of a mutant IDH1 vaccine in newly diagnosed glioma. Data came from immunoSEQ multiplex PCR; TCRdb stores just in-frame clones and leaves some out. The data show about 94,000 clones, with about 90% seen just once and roughly 0.74% held by the top ten. The time point here: week 47, end of study. All doses held 300 ug of mutant IDH1 20-mer peptide, with topical imiquimod. For these TCRs, the target antigens are not known. The starting material was PBMCs, obtained from a glioma patient whose treatment included an IDH1 peptide vaccine. These receptors were taken from a woman between 45 and 60 years old with glioma.

This clone has only one observation. The J gene is TRBJ2-1, the V gene TRBV30; possibly TRBD2 for D (6 bases). Germline V CDR1 and CDR2: GTSNPN, SVGIG (reference sequence). This CDR3 is built from 11 residues. DNA for the CDR3: TGTTCCGGGAGCTCCTACAATGAGCAGTTCTTC. It yields the protein CSGSSYNEQFF.

This chain joins TRBV28 and TRBJ1-4, with a weak D call TRBD1 (5 bases). V lost 6 bases, J lost 7 bases, and 15 bases lay in between. This CDR3 is built from 14 residues. Germline values: CDR1 MDHEN, CDR2 SYDVKM. The DNA for the CDR3 is TGTGCCAGCAGCTCTGCGGGGACTTTTGAAAAACTGTTTTTT. This gives the protein CASSSAGTFEKLFF.

The count of this clone is one. The chain combines TRBV6-5 with TRBJ1-3; no reliable D call. V was shortened by 3 bases and J by 4 bases, with 10 bases between the two germline ends. The CDR3 sequence is 14 residues long. From germline, CDR1 is MNHEY and CDR2 SVGAGI. CDR3 in amino acids: CASSYSEAGNTIYF. The CDR3 DNA follows: TGTGCCAGCAGTTATTCAGAGGCCGGAAACACCATATATTTT.

This chain links TRBV7-9 with TRBJ2-1; 9 bases map to TRBD1. Per the germline V gene, CDR1 is SEHNR and CDR2 is FQNEAQ (reference sequence). The CDR3 has 19 residues. J lost 0 bases, V lost 5 bases, and 14 bases had no gene match. The CDR3 protein is CASSPLYRDRENSYNEQFF. CDR3 DNA: TGTGCCAGCAGCCCTCTATACCGGGACAGGGAGAACTCCTACAATGAGCAGTTCTTC.

This clone was seen just once. This chain joins TRBV5-4 and TRBJ2-3, with D perhaps being TRBD1 or TRBD2 (5 bases each). The CDR3 runs 15 residues. The ends were cut back, 1 base at V and 2 bases at J, with 11 bases in the middle. Germline V lookup: CDR1 SGHNT, CDR2 YYREEE (reference sequence). The CDR3 is CASSLPGTLTDTQYF. The CDR3 DNA is TGTGCCAGCAGCTTGCCCGGGACCCTCACAGATACGCAGTATTTT.

This rearrangement joins TRBV15 to TRBJ2-5; D is unclear. Germline lookup yields CDR1 LNHNV and CDR2 YYDKDF (reference sequence). The CDR3 length is 14 residues. V lost 0 bases and J 4 bases, leaving 9 bases between the germline ends. The CDR3 nucleotides read TGTGCCACCAGCAGAGATAGGCTTGGAGAGACCCAGTACTTC. Its translation is CATSRDRLGETQYF.

This sequence joins TRBV28 and TRBJ1-1; possible D gene TRBD1, 5 bases. The V end lost 8 bases, the J end lost 4 bases, and 14 bases lay between the germline ends. This CDR3 is 13 amino acids long. The V gene's germline CDR1 is MDHEN and CDR2 SYDVKM. CDR3 sequence (DNA): TGTGCCAGCGGCTGGGGGGAGGGCACTGAAGCTTTCTTT. It yields the protein CASGWGEGTEAFF.

Here the CDR3 reads CASSLTFQGREPQHF. In DNA, the CDR3 is TGTGCCAGCAGTCTAACATTTCAGGGCCGGGAGCCCCAGCATTTT. This chain joins TRBV27 and TRBJ1-5, with D possibly being TRBD1 (5 bases). There are 15 residues in the CDR3. Germline CDR1 and CDR2: MNHEY and SMNVEV (reference sequence). V was clipped by 5 bases and J by 8 bases, with 19 bases between them.

The V gene is TRBV28, the J gene TRBJ2-1; 8 nucleotides agree with TRBD2. The CDR3 covers 14 residues. Germline-derived CDR1 and CDR2 are MDHEN and SYDVKM. Trimming cost V 7 bases and J 8 bases; bases outside gene matches: 10. CDR3 in DNA: TGTGCCAGCAACCCCGGACTAGCTTCGGATGAGCAGTTCTTC. Residues: CASNPGLASDEQFF.

CDR3 loop: CASSWGLGSNEQFF. As DNA, the CDR3 is TGTGCCAGCAGCTGGGGACTAGGATCGAATGAGCAGTTCTTC. This chain uses TRBV5-4 with TRBJ2-1; 8 bases agree with TRBD2. The CDR3 sequence is 14 residues long. The V and J ends lost 3 bases and 7 bases, in that order; junction bases with no gene match: 6. Germline V gene data show CDR1 as SGHNT and CDR2 as YYREEE (reference sequence).

This clone was seen once. The rearrangement links TRBV5-5 to TRBJ2-4; 7 bases agree with TRBD1. The length of the CDR3 is 14 residues. V shed 3 bases, J shed 6 bases, and the junction held 6 bases outside the gene matches. From germline, CDR1 is SGHKS and CDR2 YYEKEE (reference sequence). In DNA, the CDR3 is TGTGCCAGCAGCTCGTCCCGGGACAGAAACATTCAGTACTTC. Its translation is CASSSSRDRNIQYF.

A single count supports this clone. The rearrangement joins TRBV4-1 to TRBJ2-7, with 11 positions matching TRBD1. This CDR3 is 16 amino acids long. V shed 2 bases, J shed 0 bases, and the junction held 3 bases outside the gene matches. CDR1 MGHRA and CDR2 YSYEKL come from the germline V gene. CDR3 DNA: TGCGCCAGCAGCCAAAGGGACAGGGGGAACTCCTACGAGCAGTACTTC. It codes for CASSQRDRGNSYEQYF.

This chain uses TRBV5-4 with TRBJ2-2; possible D gene TRBD1, 6 bases. The V end was cut by 0 bases, the J end by 0 bases, with 9 bases between. The CDR3 covers 16 residues. Germline CDR1 and CDR2: SGHNT and YYREEE (reference sequence). The CDR3 region is CASSLVDRPNTGELFF. The CDR3 region has the DNA TGTGCCAGCAGCTTGGTGGACAGACCGAACACCGGGGAGCTGTTTTTT.

This clone showed up just once. V gene TRBV7-2 combines with J gene TRBJ1-6; 12 positions agree with TRBD1. Germline values: CDR1 SGHTA, CDR2 FQGNSA. J was trimmed by 6 bases and V by 8 bases; bases with no gene match: 5. The CDR3 runs to 15 residues. The CDR3 bases are TGTGCCAGCGGGGGACAGGGGGCCGGTAATTCACCCCTCCACTTT. Translation: CASGGQGAGNSPLHF.

V is TRBV10-2 and J is TRBJ2-1; 13 bases are a match to TRBD2. The CDR3 runs to 18 residues. Trimming took 6 bases from V and 1 from J; bases not matched to a gene: 9. The germline V gene has CDR1 WSHSY and CDR2 SAAADI. The CDR3 DNA is TGCGCCAGCAGCGGGACTAGCGGGACCGTGGGTTCCTACAATGAGCAGTTCTTC. Its translation: CASSGTSGTVGSYNEQFF.

The genes are TRBV27 and TRBJ2-5; D is uncertain. This CDR3 has 14 amino acids. The V end was cut by 5 bases, the J end by 7 bases, with 17 bases between. Per the germline V gene, CDR1 is MNHEY and CDR2 is SMNVEV (reference sequence). The CDR3 DNA reads TGTGCCAGCAGTCCGGACCCCCAACAGTGGACCCAGTACTTC. Its translation is CASSPDPQQWTQYF.

This clone was recorded only once. The chain couples TRBV28 to TRBJ2-2; D is possibly TRBD1 (6 bases). The V and J ends lost 6 bases and 1 base respectively, with 9 bases between them. Germline V gives CDR1 MDHEN, CDR2 SYDVKM. CDR3 size: 14 residues. The CDR3 is CASSPTGNTGELFF. The CDR3 DNA sequence: TGTGCCAGCAGCCCGACAGGGAACACCGGGGAGCTGTTTTTT.

The CDR3: CASSFTGETNEKLFF. CDR3 bases: TGCGCCAGCAGCTTCACAGGGGAAACTAATGAAAAACTGTTTTTT. V is TRBV5-1 and J is TRBJ1-4, with TRBD1 identical over 7 bases. This CDR3 is 15 amino acids long. J lost 1 base, V lost 2 bases, and 2 bases had no gene match. Germline lookup yields CDR1 SGHRS and CDR2 YFSETQ.

CDR3 amino acids: CASTPRDRTWTEAFF. The CDR3 DNA follows: TGTGCCAGCACCCCCCGGGACAGAACTTGGACTGAAGCTTTCTTT. The chain combines TRBV6-6 with TRBJ1-1; 7 bases agree with TRBD1. After removal of 7 bases from V and 5 bases from J, the junction contained 13 bases not matched to a gene. This CDR3 region has 15 residues. CDR1 and CDR2 (germline): MNHNY, SVGAGI (reference sequence).